This TCR beta chain is from a study of STAT3 mutations in large granular lymphocyte leukemia (dated by TCRdb to the late 2010s). For context, the study as a whole: About half of the T-LGLL patients who underwent longitudinal sequencing carried canonical activating STAT3 mutations. Over half of the T-LGLL patients were given one or more immunosuppressive therapy regimens, and around 40% of the treated patients had a hematologic response. Serial deep sequencing of TCRbeta CDR3 and STAT3 was performed in patients with T-cell large granular lymphocyte leukemia to reconstruct clonal hierarchy and dynamics. From an initial cohort of 207 LGL patients, approximately 17 representative T-LGLL cases were selected for longitudinal TCRbeta and STAT3 sequencing. As controls, the study also included longitudinal sequencing of a couple of patients with natural killer LGL leukemia. For each patient, sequencing was performed at an average of 4 time points, with a range of 2 to 8 samplings. Points the paper makes about the study in general: Because no samples were available when a clone first appeared, clonal expansion had to be inferred from samplings taken at other points. At least one immunodominant TCRbeta clonotype was identified in every T-LGLL patient, and multiple immunodominant subclonotypes were identified in about half of the T-LGLL patients. Because codominant clonotypes persisted in some patients, a small but highly pathogenic clone may have been missed. In several patients, dominant TCR clone burden exceeded STAT3 mutant burden, suggesting STAT3 mutation arose secondarily within a pre-expanded clone. Variable intervals between samplings and differing treatment regimens complicated linking therapy response to changes in TCR clonal burden. In 6 of 18 patients, TCR clonotype switching occurred after therapy, and every newly emerging clone was STAT3 wild type.

DNA was extracted from blood mononuclear cells, and the same DNA was used for both TCR and STAT3 sequencing. Looking up the germline V gene yields CDR1 SGHDN and CDR2 FVKESK. The junction shows trimming of 4 bases on V and 2 bases on J, and the gene matches do not reach 5 bases of it. The CDR3 contains 15 residues, cysteine and phenylalanine counted. The kept DNA is CDR3 alone, 45 bases in frame from the first base. Comment on this clone: Its recognized antigen is unknown. No base-level quality is on record; no much larger clone is a single base apart.

TCRbeta libraries were sequenced on an Illumina MiSeq, averaging around 41,000 productive templates per sample. The immunoSEQ assay, which uses multiplex PCR amplification, was used to generate TCRbeta CDR3 libraries. As for how the authors treated the data: Repertoire diversity was calculated as previously defined, and values close to 0 indicated extremely monoclonal samples. TCRdb re-hosts the immuneACCESS table, in-frame sequences only. Its copies lack some clones; in the studies checked, an unresolved V gene accounts for under half of them, and the cause for the rest is not known. The V and J calls and clone size come from that table; D and trimming were worked out from the DNA. This sample lists several thousand clones; around 90% were detected once. About 66% of the sample lies in the top ten.

The sequence is built from TRBV14 and TRBJ2-3; 8 junctional bases match TRBD1. Specimen: peripheral blood mononuclear cells. This sequence was found in a man between 60 and 70 years old with T-cell large granular lymphocyte leukemia. Some clones in this sample may be carry-over from other donors' samples. The age is the age at diagnosis. The nucleotide sequence reads as follows: TGTGCCAGCAGCCGAGGGACAGGACTCACAGATACGCAGTATTTT. Translation gives CASSRGTGLTDTQYF.